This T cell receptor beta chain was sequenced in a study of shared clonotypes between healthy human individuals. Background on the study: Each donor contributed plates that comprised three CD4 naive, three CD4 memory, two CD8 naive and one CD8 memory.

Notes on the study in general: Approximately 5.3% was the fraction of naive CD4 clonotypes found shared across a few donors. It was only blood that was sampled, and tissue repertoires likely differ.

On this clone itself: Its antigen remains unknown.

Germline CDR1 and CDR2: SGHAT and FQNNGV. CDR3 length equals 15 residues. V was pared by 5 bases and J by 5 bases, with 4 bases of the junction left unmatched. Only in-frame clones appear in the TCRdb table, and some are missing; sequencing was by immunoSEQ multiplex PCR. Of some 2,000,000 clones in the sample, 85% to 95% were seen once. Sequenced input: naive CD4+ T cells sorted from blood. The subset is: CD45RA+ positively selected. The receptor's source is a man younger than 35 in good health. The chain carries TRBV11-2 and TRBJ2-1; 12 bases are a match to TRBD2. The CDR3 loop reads CASSPRTSGNNEQFF. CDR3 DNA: TGTGCCAGCAGCCCCCGGACTAGCGGGAACAATGAGCAGTTCTTC.